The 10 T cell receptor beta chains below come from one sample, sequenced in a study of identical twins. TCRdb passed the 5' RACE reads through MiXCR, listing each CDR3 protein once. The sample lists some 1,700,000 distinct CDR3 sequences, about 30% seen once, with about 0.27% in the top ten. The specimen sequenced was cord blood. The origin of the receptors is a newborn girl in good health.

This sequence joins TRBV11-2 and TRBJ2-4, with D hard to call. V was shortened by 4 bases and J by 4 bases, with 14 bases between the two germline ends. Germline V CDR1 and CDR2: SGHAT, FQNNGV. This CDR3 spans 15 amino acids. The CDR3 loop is CASSSLRASKNIQYF. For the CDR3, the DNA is TGTGCCAGCAGCTCCCTCCGGGCCTCAAAAAACATTCAGTACTTC. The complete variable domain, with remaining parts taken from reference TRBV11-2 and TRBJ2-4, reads EAGVAQSPRYKIIEKRQSVAFWCNPISGHATLYWYQQILGQGPKLLIQFQNNGVVDDSQLPKDRFSAERLKGVDSTLKIQPAKLEDSAVYLCASSSLRASKNIQYFGAGTRLSVL.

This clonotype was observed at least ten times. CDR3 DNA sequence: TGCGCCAGCAGCTATTGGGACACACCAGATACGCAGTATTTT. It specifies CASSYWDTPDTQYF. The chain is built from TRBV5-1 and TRBJ2-3; possible D gene TRBD1, 6 bases. Germline V gives CDR1 SGHRS, CDR2 YFSETQ. V gave up 3 bases and J gave up 4 bases, with 12 bases separating them. The CDR3 runs to 14 residues.

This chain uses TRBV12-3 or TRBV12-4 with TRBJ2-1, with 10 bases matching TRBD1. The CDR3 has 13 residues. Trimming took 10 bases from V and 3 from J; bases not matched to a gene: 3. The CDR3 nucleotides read TGTGCCACCCGGACAGGGGGCTACAATGAGCAGTTCTTC. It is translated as CATRTGGYNEQFF.

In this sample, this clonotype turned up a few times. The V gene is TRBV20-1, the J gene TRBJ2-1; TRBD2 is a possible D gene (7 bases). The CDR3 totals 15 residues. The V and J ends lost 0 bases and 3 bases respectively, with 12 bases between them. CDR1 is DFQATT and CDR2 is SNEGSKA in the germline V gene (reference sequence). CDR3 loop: CSARDWEGDYNEQFF. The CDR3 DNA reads TGCAGTGCTAGAGATTGGGAGGGGGACTACAATGAGCAGTTCTTC.

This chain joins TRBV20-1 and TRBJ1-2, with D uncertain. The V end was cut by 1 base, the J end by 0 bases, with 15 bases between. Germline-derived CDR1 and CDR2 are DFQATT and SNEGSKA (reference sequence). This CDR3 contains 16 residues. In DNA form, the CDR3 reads TGCAGTGCTAGAGGTTGGGCGCCGGGATCTAACTATGGCTACACCTTC. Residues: CSARGWAPGSNYGYTF.

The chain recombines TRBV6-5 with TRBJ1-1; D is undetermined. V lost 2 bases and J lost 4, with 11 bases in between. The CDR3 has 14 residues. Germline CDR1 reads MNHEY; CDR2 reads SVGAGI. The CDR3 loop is CASSYVRAPTEAFF. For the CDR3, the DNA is TGTGCCAGCAGTTACGTAAGGGCCCCCACTGAAGCTTTCTTT.

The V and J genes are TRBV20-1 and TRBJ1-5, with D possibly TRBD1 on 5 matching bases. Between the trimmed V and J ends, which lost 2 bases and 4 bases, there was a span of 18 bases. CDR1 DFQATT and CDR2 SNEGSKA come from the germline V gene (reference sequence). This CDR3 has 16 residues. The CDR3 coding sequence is TGCAGTGCTAGAAGGGCAGGGAGCGCGATTAATCAGCCCCAGCATTTT. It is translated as CSARRAGSAINQPQHF.

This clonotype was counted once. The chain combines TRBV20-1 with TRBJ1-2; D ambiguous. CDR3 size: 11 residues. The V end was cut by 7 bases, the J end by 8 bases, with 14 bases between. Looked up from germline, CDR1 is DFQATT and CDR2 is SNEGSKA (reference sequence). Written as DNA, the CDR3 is TGCAGTGGAGTCACGATGAGCGGCTACACCTTC. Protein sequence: CSGVTMSGYTF.

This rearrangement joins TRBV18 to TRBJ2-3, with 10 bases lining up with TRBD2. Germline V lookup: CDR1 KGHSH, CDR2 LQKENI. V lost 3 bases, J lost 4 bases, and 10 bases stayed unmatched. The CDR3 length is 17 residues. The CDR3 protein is CASSPTRASGSSDTQYF. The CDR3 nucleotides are TGTGCCAGCTCACCTACCCGGGCTAGCGGGAGTTCAGATACGCAGTATTTT.

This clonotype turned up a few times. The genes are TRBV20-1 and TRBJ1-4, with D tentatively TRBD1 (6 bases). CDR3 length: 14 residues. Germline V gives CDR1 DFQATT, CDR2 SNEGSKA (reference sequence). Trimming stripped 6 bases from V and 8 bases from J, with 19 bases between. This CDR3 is CSARQGGAREKLFF. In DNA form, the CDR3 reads TGCAGTGCCAGGCAAGGGGGGGCCCGGGAAAAACTGTTTTTT.